This is a list of T cell receptor beta chains from one sample in a study of cytomegalovirus exposure and HLA in healthy donors. The assay was immunoSEQ multiplex PCR, and TCRdb's table has in-frame clones only and misses some. The sample includes hundreds of thousands of clones, 70% to 90% seen only once; the top ten take about 2.3%. The specimen sequenced was PBMCs. All receptors come from a woman in her late teens or twenties in good health and CMV-seronegative. CDR3s include the opening cysteine and the closing phenylalanine or tryptophan. The D gene is left open where the match is weak. Rows give clone size only sometimes, using once, few, many, or a class for an expanded clone.

v_call: TRBV15; j_call: TRBJ1-4; d_call: NA; clone_size: once; cdr3_aa: CATSRADIRGELFF; cdr3_nt: TGTGCCACCAGCAGAGCGGACATTCGGGGGGAACTGTTTTTT
v_call: TRBV4-1; j_call: TRBJ2-7; d_call: TRBD2; clone_size: NA; cdr3_aa: CASSHDRGGANEQYF; cdr3_nt: TGCGCCAGCAGCCATGATCGGGGGGGGGCGAACGAGCAGTACTTC
v_call: TRBV2; j_call: TRBJ2-7; d_call: TRBD1; clone_size: NA; cdr3_aa: CASSERGQGVYEQYF; cdr3_nt: TGTGCCAGCAGTGAACGGGGACAGGGGGTCTACGAGCAGTACTTC
v_call: TRBV5-4; j_call: TRBJ1-3; d_call: TRBD1; clone_size: NA; cdr3_aa: CASRMGQSSGNTIYF; cdr3_nt: TGTGCCAGCAGAATGGGACAGAGCTCTGGAAACACCATATATTTT
v_call: TRBV28; j_call: TRBJ2-1; d_call: TRBD1; clone_size: once; cdr3_aa: CASSSPGQGLNEQFF; cdr3_nt: TGTGCCAGCAGTTCCCCGGGACAGGGGTTGAATGAGCAGTTCTTC
v_call: TRBV11-2; j_call: TRBJ2-1; d_call: NA; clone_size: NA; cdr3_aa: CASSLGGPMVYNEQFF; cdr3_nt: TGTGCCAGCAGCTTAGGGGGGCCCATGGTCTACAATGAGCAGTTCTTC
v_call: TRBV6-5; j_call: TRBJ1-3; d_call: TRBD1; clone_size: NA; cdr3_aa: CASSYGQGQNTIYF; cdr3_nt: TGTGCCAGCAGTTACGGACAGGGGCAGAACACCATATATTTT
v_call: TRBV18; j_call: TRBJ2-7; d_call: NA; clone_size: NA; cdr3_aa: CASSPRGDEQYF; cdr3_nt: TGTGCCAGCTCACCACGTGGAGACGAGCAGTACTTC
v_call: TRBV5-3; j_call: TRBJ1-5; d_call: NA; clone_size: few; cdr3_aa: CARSPLNRDNDSNQPQHF; cdr3_nt: TGTGCCAGAAGCCCTCTAAACCGGGACAATGATAGCAATCAGCCCCAGCATTTT
v_call: TRBV2; j_call: TRBJ1-2; d_call: TRBD1; clone_size: NA; cdr3_aa: CARKERTGANYGYTF; cdr3_nt: TGTGCCAGGAAGGAACGGACAGGGGCTAACTATGGCTACACCTTC
v_call: TRBV7-6; j_call: TRBJ2-2; d_call: TRBD2; clone_size: NA; cdr3_aa: CASREGLGGELFF; cdr3_nt: TGTGCCAGCCGGGAGGGGCTGGGCGGGGAGCTGTTTTTT
v_call: TRBV11-2; j_call: TRBJ2-7; d_call: NA; clone_size: once; cdr3_aa: CASTRGAGTPYEQYF; cdr3_nt: TGTGCCAGCACCCGAGGCGCGGGGACTCCATACGAGCAGTACTTC
v_call: TRBV6-5; j_call: TRBJ1-2; d_call: TRBD1; clone_size: NA; cdr3_aa: CASMRSRQGARGYTF; cdr3_nt: TGTGCCAGCATGAGGAGTCGACAGGGGGCGCGTGGCTACACCTTC
v_call: TRBV27; j_call: TRBJ1-2; d_call: TRBD1; clone_size: NA; cdr3_aa: CASSPWDRGPNYGYTF; cdr3_nt: TGTGCCAGCAGTCCCTGGGACAGGGGGCCGAACTATGGCTACACCTTC
v_call: TRBV18; j_call: TRBJ1-4; d_call: NA; clone_size: NA; cdr3_aa: CASSPTQIATNEKLFF; cdr3_nt: TGTGCCAGCTCACCAACACAAATTGCAACTAATGAAAAACTGTTTTTT